This T cell receptor (beta chain) was observed in a study of T cells in Graves' hyperthyroidism and ophthalmopathy. With V trimmed by 6 bases and J by 5 bases, 7 bases remained unmatched. The CDR3 spans 14 residues. Study-wide points: Ophthalmopathy was model-predicted a median roughly 6.5 months pre-onset.

Duration under 3 months, a NOSPECS grade of at least 4, and a Clinical Activity Score of at least 3 characterized the ophthalmopathy patients. The CDR3 regions of TCR beta were amplified from RNA transcripts. First-round RT-PCR of the TCR CDR3 relied on the HTBI primer set. TCRdb re-called the multiplex PCR reads through MiXCR, storing one row per CDR3 protein. This sample has 400,000 to 450,000 distinct CDR3 sequences; approximately 15% occur once, and the top ten carry approximately 13%. At least ten counts were recorded for this clonotype. Its target is unknown. Material for sequencing was blood. The gene calls are TRBV12-3 or TRBV12-4 and TRBJ2-5; 9 nucleotides align to TRBD2. The source of this sequence is a man aged 18-30 years with Graves' ophthalmopathy. The CDR3 DNA is TGTGCCAGCAGCGTAGCGGGAGCGGAGGAGACCCAGTACTTC. Protein sequence: CASSVAGAEETQYF.